Here is one T cell receptor (beta chain) with its context. The CDR3 is made up of 13 amino acids. From germline, CDR1 is WNHNN and CDR2 SYGVQD (reference sequence). The junction had 7 bases not matched to a gene; V was cut back by 8 bases and J by 10 bases. As originally analysed: Reference gene primer amplification in the assay estimated nucleated cell counts. Generated by immunoSEQ multiplex PCR, the TCRdb table keeps only in-frame clones and is missing some. That table gives V, J and clone size, and the DNA gave D and trimming. This table holds 210,000 or so clones, around 84% found once. Those enrolled, adults aged roughly 18 to 95 years, came from about two dozen US areas. Participant-given clinical history determined each cohort assignment. These data originate in a study of blood T cell repertoires in COVID-19.

The TCR comes from a young man with acute COVID-19. Sequenced input: PBMCs or T cells enriched from blood (not recorded which). This chain joins TRBV10-1 and TRBJ1-6; TRBD1 matches at 8 bases. CDR3 in amino acids: CASSDRVNSPLHF. DNA of the CDR3: TGCGCCAGCTCGGACAGGGTTAACTCACCCCTCCACTTT.